The rows below give T cell receptor beta chains drawn from one sample of a study of breast tumors, draining lymph nodes, adjacent tissues. Using its own MiXCR run on the multiplex PCR reads, TCRdb lists one record per CDR3 protein. The table includes approximately 120,000 distinct CDR3 sequences, 21% detected once. Sequenced sample: axillary lymph node tissue. These receptor sequences come from a female donor with breast cancer. Some clones in this sample may be carry-over from other donors' samples. CDR3s include the opening cysteine and the closing phenylalanine or tryptophan. Fields, in order: clone size, D gene, V gene, J gene, CDR3 protein, CDR3 DNA. D genes are given only for firm matches. Some rows mark clone size as missing; the rest say once, few, many or name a class of expanded clone.

-	-	TRBV4-1	TRBJ1-5	CASSQDAQGNQPQHF	TGCGCCAGCAGCCAAGACGCCCAGGGCAATCAGCCCCAGCATTTT
many	TRBD1	TRBV20-1	TRBJ2-5	CSARTGGRQETQYF	TGCAGTGCCCGGACAGGGGGACGTCAAGAGACCCAGTACTTC
many	TRBD1	TRBV19	TRBJ1-2	CASTNPRDRGFGYTF	TGTGCCAGTACCAACCCCCGGGACAGGGGATTTGGCTACACCTTC
many	TRBD1	TRBV6-5	TRBJ2-7	CASRTGTGAEQYF	TGTGCCAGCCGAACCGGGACAGGGGCCGAGCAGTACTTC
many	-	TRBV30	TRBJ2-6	CAWSPPRLSGANVLTF	TGTGCCTGGAGCCCCCCTAGGCTGTCTGGGGCCAACGTCCTGACTTTC
many	-	TRBV30	TRBJ2-3	CAWRRVDTQYF	TGTGCCTGGAGAAGGGTTGATACGCAGTATTTT
-	TRBD2	TRBV11-2	TRBJ2-7	CASSLVLAGVVYEQYF	TGTGCCAGCAGCTTAGTCCTAGCGGGAGTTGTCTACGAGCAGTACTTC
many	-	TRBV5-1	TRBJ2-5	CASSPDQETQYF	TGCGCCAGCAGCCCCGACCAAGAGACCCAGTACTTC
many	-	TRBV7-3	TRBJ2-7	CASSLRYPGEGSYEQYF	TGTGCCAGCAGCTTACGTTATCCGGGAGAGGGGTCCTACGAGCAGTACTTC
few	TRBD1	TRBV6-1	TRBJ1-4	CASSEAPQQGREKLFF	TGTGCCAGCAGTGAAGCCCCCCAACAGGGGCGAGAAAAACTGTTTTTT
many	-	TRBV6-6	TRBJ2-7	CASSTSGRNYYEQYF	TGTGCCAGCAGTACGTCTGGACGGAACTACTACGAGCAGTACTTC
-	-	TRBV27	TRBJ1-4	CASSPRRTSATNEKLFF	TGTGCCAGCAGCCCCCGCAGGACTTCTGCAACTAATGAAAAACTGTTTTTT
many	-	TRBV5-8	TRBJ2-3	CASSFSGAVEDTQYF	TGTGCCAGCAGCTTCTCGGGCGCGGTTGAAGATACGCAGTATTTT
many	-	TRBV7-6	TRBJ1-2	CASSQKRGGYTF	TGTGCCAGCAGCCAAAAGAGGGGTGGCTACACCTTC
many	-	TRBV9	TRBJ2-7	CASSTDGGLYEQYF	TGTGCCAGCAGCACGGACGGAGGGCTCTACGAGCAGTACTTC
many	-	TRBV5-1	TRBJ2-3	CASSLDPGDGADTQYF	TGCGCCAGCAGCTTGGATCCAGGGGATGGTGCAGATACGCAGTATTTT
many	-	TRBV6-6	TRBJ2-7	CASSYSGDREQYF	TGTGCCAGCAGTTACTCGGGAGATCGGGAGCAGTACTTC
few	-	TRBV28	TRBJ2-7	CASRKLGGLGYEQYF	TGTGCCAGCAGGAAACTCGGTGGCTTGGGCTACGAGCAGTACTTC
many	-	TRBV5-5	TRBJ1-4	CASSGQLNEKLFF	TGTGCCAGCAGCGGGCAGCTAAATGAAAAACTGTTTTTT
many	TRBD1	TRBV20-1	TRBJ2-2	CSARDPGTGKSTGELFF	TGCAGTGCTAGAGATCCGGGGACAGGGAAGAGCACCGGGGAGCTGTTTTTT
many	-	TRBV20-1	TRBJ2-1	CSATGFFAGDTYNEQFF	TGCAGTGCCACAGGGTTTTTTGCGGGAGATACCTACAATGAGCAGTTCTTC
few	TRBD2	TRBV20-1	TRBJ2-4	CSAEKSGTSGRAKNIQYF	TGCAGTGCTGAAAAGTCCGGGACTAGCGGGAGAGCCAAAAACATTCAGTACTTC
many	-	TRBV24-1	TRBJ2-1	CVTSARISPYNEQFF	TGTGTCACCAGCGCCCGAATTAGCCCTTACAATGAGCAGTTCTTC
many	TRBD1	TRBV7-8	TRBJ1-4	CASSPRTGPKARFF	TGTGCCAGCAGCCCCCGGACAGGGCCTAAAGCCCGTTTTTTT
many	-	TRBV15	TRBJ2-1	CATSRRSSYEQFF	TGTGCCACCAGCAGGAGATCGAGCTATGAGCAGTTCTTC
-	-	TRBV2	TRBJ2-2	CASSEVGYRENTGELFF	TGTGCCAGCAGTGAAGTAGGATACCGGGAGAACACCGGGGAGCTGTTTTTT
many	TRBD1	TRBV11-3	TRBJ2-2	CASSPKQGYTGELFF	TGTGCCAGCAGTCCCAAACAGGGGTACACCGGGGAGCTGTTTTTT
few	TRBD1	TRBV20-1	TRBJ2-4	CSARGSRDRASTLAKNIQYF	TGCAGTGCTAGAGGCTCGCGGGACAGGGCCTCAACTTTAGCCAAAAACATTCAGTACTTC
many	TRBD2	TRBV11-3	TRBJ2-7	CASSLHSSGSYEQYF	TGTGCCAGCAGCTTACACTCTAGCGGGAGCTACGAGCAGTACTTC
many	-	TRBV30	TRBJ1-6	CAWKVTSSRSPLHF	TGTGCCTGGAAGGTAACGAGTTCGAGATCACCCCTCCACTTT
many	-	TRBV30	TRBJ1-4	CASFRGRNEKLFF	TGTGCCTCTTTCCGAGGGAGGAATGAAAAACTGTTTTTT
few	-	TRBV6-6	TRBJ2-2	CASSYISPGNAGELFF	TGTGCCAGCAGTTACATCTCCCCAGGGAACGCCGGGGAGCTGTTTTTT
few	TRBD2	TRBV28	TRBJ2-3	CASSTGGQGADTQYF	TGTGCCAGCAGCACGGGGGGTCAAGGGGCAGATACGCAGTATTTT
-	-	TRBV28	TRBJ2-3	CAGSWGADTQYF	TGTGCCGGCAGCTGGGGGGCAGATACGCAGTATTTT
-	-	TRBV3-1	TRBJ1-1	CASSQDILIISRALRGEAFF	TGTGCCAGCAGCCAAGATATACTCATCATTTCCCGGGCCCTTCGAGGTGAAGCTTTCTTT
few	-	TRBV11-1	TRBJ2-6	CASSSPRVGGMSGANVLTF	TGTGCCAGCAGCTCCCCGAGGGTGGGGGGTATGTCCGGGGCCAACGTCCTGACTTTC
many	TRBD2	TRBV5-4	TRBJ2-3	CASSHKREGTDTQYF	TGTGCCAGCAGTCATAAGCGGGAGGGCACAGATACGCAGTATTTT
-	TRBD2	TRBV19	TRBJ2-2	CASRLGRASGSVYTGELFF	TGTGCCAGTAGACTGGGGAGGGCTAGCGGGAGTGTGTACACCGGGGAGCTGTTTTTT
many	-	TRBV7-9	TRBJ2-5	CASSTSSPAGETQYF	TGTGCCAGCAGCACATCTAGCCCCGCCGGGGAGACCCAGTACTTC
-	-	TRBV9	TRBJ1-2	CASSPYARSNYGYTF	TGTGCCAGCAGCCCTTACGCCCGGTCAAACTATGGCTACACCTTC
many	TRBD2	TRBV2	TRBJ2-3	CASKVREGTDTQYF	TGTGCCAGCAAGGTTCGGGAGGGCACAGATACGCAGTATTTT
many	TRBD2	TRBV24-1	TRBJ2-1	CATSDLTGGSYNEQFF	TGTGCCACCAGTGATTTGACGGGAGGCTCCTACAATGAGCAGTTCTTC
many	-	TRBV6-2/TRBV6-3	TRBJ2-1	CATRSGSSSYNEQFF	TGTGCCACCCGTAGCGGCTCGAGCTCCTACAATGAGCAGTTCTTC
-	-	TRBV30	TRBJ2-3	CAWSVGWAPSTDTQYF	TGTGCCTGGAGTGTAGGGTGGGCGCCTAGCACAGATACGCAGTATTTT
many	TRBD1	TRBV29-1	TRBJ1-2	CSVGGGRYGYTF	TGCAGCGTTGGAGGGGGCCGGTATGGCTACACCTTC
-	-	TRBV27	TRBJ1-2	CASGFEGVSGYTF	TGTGCCAGCGGGTTTGAGGGGGTGTCTGGCTACACCTTC
few	-	TRBV27	TRBJ1-2	CASSYQGMGYTF	TGTGCCAGCAGTTACCAGGGGATGGGCTACACCTTC
many	-	TRBV10-2	TRBJ1-2	CASSDSYTSNGGYTF	TGCGCCAGCAGTGATTCGTACACGAGTAATGGTGGCTACACCTTC
-	-	TRBV27	TRBJ2-5	CASSLGLQETQYF	TGTGCCAGCAGTTTGGGTCTACAAGAGACCCAGTACTTC
many	-	TRBV5-4	TRBJ1-3	CASSLGRTSSGNTIYF	TGTGCCAGCAGCTTGGGTCGGACTTCCTCTGGAAACACCATATATTTT
many	-	TRBV5-1	TRBJ1-2	CASSLGAGRSMFTGYTF	TGCGCCAGCAGCTTGGGAGCAGGGAGGAGCATGTTTACTGGCTACACCTTC
-	TRBD1	TRBV18	TRBJ1-2	CASSPDRGINYGYTF	TGTGCCAGCTCACCCGACAGGGGCATTAACTATGGCTACACCTTC
-	TRBD1	TRBV30	TRBJ2-2	CAWSGAGGRTGELFF	TGTGCCTGGAGCGGAGCAGGGGGCCGGACCGGGGAGCTGTTTTTT
many	-	TRBV5-5	TRBJ2-3	CASSLGPPKGTDTQYF	TGTGCCAGCAGCTTGGGACCCCCAAAGGGCACAGATACGCAGTATTTT
many	-	TRBV29-1	TRBJ1-2	CSVDWAGSNYGYTF	TGCAGCGTTGACTGGGCAGGGAGTAACTATGGCTACACCTTC